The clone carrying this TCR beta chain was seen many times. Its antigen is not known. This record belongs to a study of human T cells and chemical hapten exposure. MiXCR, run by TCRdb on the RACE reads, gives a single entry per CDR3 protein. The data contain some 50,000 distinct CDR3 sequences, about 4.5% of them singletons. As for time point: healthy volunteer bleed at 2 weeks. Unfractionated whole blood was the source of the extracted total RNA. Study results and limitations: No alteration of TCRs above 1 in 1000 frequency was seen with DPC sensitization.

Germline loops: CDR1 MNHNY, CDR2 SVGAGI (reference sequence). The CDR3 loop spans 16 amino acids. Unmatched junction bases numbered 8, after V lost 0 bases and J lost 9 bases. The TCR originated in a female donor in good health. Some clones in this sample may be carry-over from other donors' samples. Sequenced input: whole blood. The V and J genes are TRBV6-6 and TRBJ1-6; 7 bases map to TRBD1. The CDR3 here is CASSYSTGPSGSPLHF. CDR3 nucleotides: TGTGCCAGCAGTTACTCGACAGGGCCCTCGGGTTCACCCCTCCACTTT.